This entry concerns a single T cell receptor (beta chain). Its target is not known. CDR3 length: 14 amino acids. Trimming at V came to 4 bases and at J to 7 bases, leaving 6 bases not matched to a gene. Germline CDR1 reads LNHDA; CDR2 reads SQIVND (reference sequence). The data are from a study of cytomegalovirus exposure and HLA in healthy donors. Study-wide background: As released early, the data held 80 million to 90 million unique TCRs from HLA-typed donors.

The PCR employed 60 Vbeta primers together with 13 Jbeta primers. The assay was immunoSEQ multiplex PCR, and TCRdb's table has in-frame clones only and misses some. Of tens of thousands of clones listed, 77% are singletons. General study findings and limits: The study listed 150 to 200 cytomegalovirus-associated TCR beta chains. Analyzed later, association rates of TCRs varied across HLA loci, with DRB1 most and HLA-C fewest.

Input material: PBMCs. The source is a female donor in good health and CMV-seronegative. The genes are TRBV19 and TRBJ1-5, with 8 nucleotides matching TRBD1. For the CDR3, the DNA is TGTGCCAGTAGTAAGGACAGGGTCCACCAGCCCCAGCATTTT. This sequence encodes CASSKDRVHQPQHF.